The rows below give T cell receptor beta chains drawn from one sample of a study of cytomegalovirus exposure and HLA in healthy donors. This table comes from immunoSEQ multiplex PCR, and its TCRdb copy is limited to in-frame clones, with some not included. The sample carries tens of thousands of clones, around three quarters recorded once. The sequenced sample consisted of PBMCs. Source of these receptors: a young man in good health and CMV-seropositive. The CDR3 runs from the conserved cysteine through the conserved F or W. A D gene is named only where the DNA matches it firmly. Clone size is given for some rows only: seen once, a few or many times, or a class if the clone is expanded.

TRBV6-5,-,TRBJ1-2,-,TGTGCCAGCAGTAGAGGAGCCGGTCCCTATGGCTACACCTTC,CASSRGAGPYGYTF
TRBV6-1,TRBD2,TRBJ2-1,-,TGTGCCAGCGAAGGACTAGCGGGAGGCCACAATGAGCAGTTCTTC,CASEGLAGGHNEQFF
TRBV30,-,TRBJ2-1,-,TGTGCCTGGAGTGGGCAGGTAACCTACAATGAGCAGTTCTTC,CAWSGQVTYNEQFF
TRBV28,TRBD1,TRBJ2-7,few,TGTGCCAGTGACGCCCCGGGCAGGGGGAATTACGAGCAGTACTTC,CASDAPGRGNYEQYF
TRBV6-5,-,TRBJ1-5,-,TGTGCCAGCACTAAAGGGGGCAATCAGCCCCAGCATTTT,CASTKGGNQPQHF
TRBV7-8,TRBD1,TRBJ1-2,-,TGTGCCAGCAGCTTAGGGACAGGGAATGGCTACACCTTC,CASSLGTGNGYTF
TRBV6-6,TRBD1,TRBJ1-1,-,TGTGCCAGCAGTTACCGACAGGGGGCGGGAACTGAAGCTTTCTTT,CASSYRQGAGTEAFF
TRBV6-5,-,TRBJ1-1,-,TGTGCCAGCAGTCCCCAGTTACACACTGAAGCTTTCTTT,CASSPQLHTEAFF
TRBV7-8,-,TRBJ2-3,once,TGTGCCAGCAGCCCCGCGGGTTCAGATACGCAGTATTTT,CASSPAGSDTQYF
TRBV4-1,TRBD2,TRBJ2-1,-,TGCGCCAGCAGCCAAGGGGCGGGAGAGGGGAATGAGCAGTTCTTC,CASSQGAGEGNEQFF
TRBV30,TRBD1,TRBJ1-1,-,TGTGCCAGAGGACAGGGTTACACTGAAGCTTTCTTT,CARGQGYTEAFF
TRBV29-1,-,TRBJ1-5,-,TGCAGCGCAAGCCAGGGTGGTCAGCCCCAGCATTTT,CSASQGGQPQHF
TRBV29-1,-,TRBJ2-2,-,TGCAGCGTTGTATGGAACACCGGGGAGCTGTTTTTT,CSVVWNTGELFF
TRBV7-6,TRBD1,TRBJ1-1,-,TGTGCCAGCAGCCCATGGACAGGGGAGGACACTGAAGCTTTCTTT,CASSPWTGEDTEAFF
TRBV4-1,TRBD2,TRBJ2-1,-,TGCGCCAGCAGCCGAGCATCTAGCGGAAGATACTCCTACAATGAGCAGTTCTTC,CASSRASSGRYSYNEQFF
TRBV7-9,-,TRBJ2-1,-,TGTGCCAGCAGCCCGAGGGGGGGTCGGGCTGAGCAGTTCTTC,CASSPRGGRAEQFF
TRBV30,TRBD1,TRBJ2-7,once,TGTGCCTGGAGTGCCCTGGTCGACAGGGCCTACGAGCAGTACTTC,CAWSALVDRAYEQYF
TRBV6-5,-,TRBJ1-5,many,TGTGCCAGCAGTTACTCCTTAGATCAGCCCCAGCATTTT,CASSYSLDQPQHF
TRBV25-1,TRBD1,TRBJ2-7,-,TGTGCCAGCAGTGGGACCGGGACAGCTGACTACGAGCAGTACTTC,CASSGTGTADYEQYF
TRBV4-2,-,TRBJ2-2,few,TGTGCCAGCAGCCAAGTCGAACAGGGCACCGGGGAGCTGTTTTTT,CASSQVEQGTGELFF
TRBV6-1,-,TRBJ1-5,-,TGTGCCAGCAGTGAAGCCAGTTTCAATCAGCCCCAGCATTTT,CASSEASFNQPQHF
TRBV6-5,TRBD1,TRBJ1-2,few,TGTGCCAGCAGCCAGAAAGACAGGGGAGGGTATGGCTACACCTTC,CASSQKDRGGYGYTF
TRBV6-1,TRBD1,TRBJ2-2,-,TGTGCCAGCATATACAGGGGCCCCGGGGAGCTGTTTTTT,CASIYRGPGELFF
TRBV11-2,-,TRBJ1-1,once,TGTGCCAGCAGCTTAGCGTGGGGGGAATCAAACACTGAAGCTTTCTTT,CASSLAWGESNTEAFF
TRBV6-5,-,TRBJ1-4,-,TGTGCCAGCAGTTACGATGGAGGGAAACTGTTTTTT,CASSYDGGKLFF
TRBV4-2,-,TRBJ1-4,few,TGTGCCAGCAGCCAAGATCGGGGATCGAGTGAAAAACTGTTTTTT,CASSQDRGSSEKLFF
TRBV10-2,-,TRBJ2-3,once,TGCGCCAGCAGTGACCTCACAGATACGCAGTATTTT,CASSDLTDTQYF
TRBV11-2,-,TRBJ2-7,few,TGTGCCAGCAGCTTGACAGTTGGCTACGAGCAGTACTTC,CASSLTVGYEQYF